The 27 T cell receptor beta chains reported below all come from one sample, sequenced in a study of beta chain features in type 1 diabetes. The sequenced template was cDNA made from the entire isolated RNA. Some clones are missing from TCRdb's copy, which holds only in-frame ones; the method was immunoSEQ multiplex PCR. The repertoire includes 200,000 to 250,000 clones, over 7.5% of them detected once, and 0.03% to 0.04% sits in the top ten. The material sequenced was naive CD4+ T cells from blood. The receptors stem from a woman younger than 35 in good health.

The sample holds a few counts of this clone. The V gene is TRBV2, the J gene TRBJ1-5, with no clear D. CDR3 size: 15 residues. With 0 bases removed from V and 7 bases from J, the gap between germline ends came to 13 bases. CDR1 is SNHLY, CDR2 FYNNEI, per germline. Here the CDR3 reads CASSEALQFKQPQHF. The CDR3 bases are TGTGCCAGCAGTGAAGCGCTTCAGTTTAAGCAGCCCCAGCATTTT.

This clone came up a few times. The rearrangement uses TRBV5-1 and TRBJ2-3, with D possibly TRBD1 on 6 matching bases. The CDR3 length is 15 residues. CDR1 and CDR2 (germline): SGHRS, YFSETQ. V gave up 4 bases and J gave up 1 base, with 13 bases separating them. Here the CDR3 DNA reads TGCGCCAGCAGCAACAGGGTGTCGGGCACAGATACGCAGTATTTT. It translates to CASSNRVSGTDTQYF.

This clone came up a few times. The sample contains more than one DNA sequence encoding this CDR3. This chain connects TRBV30 to TRBJ2-7; D is unclear. The CDR3 covers 11 residues. V was clipped by 0 bases and J by 3 bases, with 3 bases between them. Per germline, CDR1 GTSNPN and CDR2 SVGIG (reference sequence). CDR3 coding DNA: TGTGCCTGGAGTGTACTCTACGAGCAGTACTTC. Its protein product is CAWSVLYEQYF.

V gene TRBV5-1 combines with J gene TRBJ1-4; TRBD1 matches at 9 bases. The CDR3 covers 15 residues. The germline CDR1 and CDR2 sequences are SGHRS and YFSETQ. V gave up 4 bases and J gave up 3 bases; unmatched junction bases: 4. This chain's CDR3 is CASSVDRGSNEKLFF. CDR3 nucleotides: TGCGCCAGCAGCGTGGACAGGGGATCTAATGAAAAACTGTTTTTT. The full variable domain, with the rest looked up from reference TRBV5-1 and TRBJ1-4, is KAGVTQTPRYLIKTRGQQVTLSCSPISGHRSVSWYQQTPGQGLQFLFEYFSETQRNKGNFPGRFSGRQFSNSRSEMNVSTLELGDSALYLCASSVDRGSNEKLFFGSGTQLSVL.

This rearrangement joins TRBV19 to TRBJ2-6; maybe TRBD2 (5 bases). From germline, CDR1 is LNHDA and CDR2 SQIVND (reference sequence). V lost 4 bases and J lost 12, with 19 bases in between. The CDR3 contains 15 residues. Here the CDR3 reads CASSTPDFLKGVLTF. The CDR3 bases are TGTGCCAGTAGTACCCCGGACTTCTTGAAAGGCGTCCTGACTTTC. The whole variable domain, filled in from reference TRBV19 and TRBJ2-6, reads DGGITQSPKYLFRKEGQNVTLSCEQNLNHDAMYWYRQDPGQGLRLIYYSQIVNDFQKGDIAEGYSVSREKKESFPLTVTSAQKNPTAFYLCASSTPDFLKGVLTFGAGSRLTVL.

This sequence joins TRBV27 and TRBJ1-2; TRBD1 agrees at 9 bases. V gave up 6 bases and J gave up 6 bases; unmatched junction bases: 8. The germline V gene has CDR1 MNHEY and CDR2 SMNVEV (reference sequence). This CDR3 is built from 14 residues. The CDR3 loop is CASSGIRDRDGYTF. In DNA, the CDR3 is TGTGCCAGCAGCGGGATCCGGGACAGGGATGGCTACACCTTC.

In its sample, this clone was seen a few times. The chain is built from TRBV6-5 and TRBJ1-2; TRBD1 is a possible D gene (6 bases). This CDR3 has 13 residues. Trimming stripped 5 bases from V and 3 bases from J, with 10 bases between. Germline values: CDR1 MNHEY, CDR2 SVGAGI. The chain's CDR3 is CASSLQGYYGYTF. For the CDR3, the DNA is TGTGCCAGCAGTCTACAGGGCTACTATGGCTACACCTTC.

The chain uses TRBV30 and TRBJ2-3; D unclear. The CDR3 length is 14 residues. Per germline, CDR1 GTSNPN and CDR2 SVGIG (reference sequence). V was shortened by 1 base and J by 7 bases, with 15 bases between the two germline ends. DNA for the CDR3: TGTGCCTGGAGTGGAAGAGTGACACAATATACGCAGTATTTT. It translates to CAWSGRVTQYTQYF.

This rearrangement joins TRBV7-9 to TRBJ2-2; 12 bases map to TRBD2. CDR1 SEHNR and CDR2 FQNEAQ come from the germline V gene (reference sequence). V shed 6 bases and J 4 bases; nucleotides not matched to a gene: 9. The CDR3 sequence is 17 residues long. CDR3 sequence reads: CASRPRTSGTSTGELFF. The CDR3 region has the DNA TGTGCCAGCAGACCTAGGACTAGCGGGACGAGCACCGGGGAGCTGTTTTTT. Full variable domain (remainder filled in from reference TRBV7-9 and TRBJ2-2): DTGVSQNPRHKITKRGQNVTFRCDPISEHNRLYWYRQTLGQGPEFLTYFQNEAQLEKSRLLSDRFSAERPKGSFSTLEIQRTEQGDSAMYLCASRPRTSGTSTGELFFGEGSRLTVL.

This clone was counted a few times. The J gene is TRBJ1-1, the V gene TRBV29-1, with 9 bases lining up with TRBD1. The CDR3 runs to 13 residues. The germline V gene has CDR1 SQVTM and CDR2 ANQGSEA. V lost 7 bases and J lost 2; bases outside the gene matches: 5. In DNA, the CDR3 is TGCAGCGGTTACAGGGGGCGAAACACTGAAGCTTTCTTT. This encodes CSGYRGRNTEAFF.

The CDR3 here is CASSFLTSGVDTQYF. DNA for the CDR3: TGTGCCAGCAGCTTTTTGACTAGCGGGGTAGATACGCAGTATTTT. This chain joins TRBV11-2 and TRBJ2-3, with TRBD2 identical over 11 bases. This CDR3 is built from 15 residues. Germline V gives CDR1 SGHAT, CDR2 FQNNGV. V gave up 3 bases and J gave up 5 bases; unmatched junction bases: 4. Full variable domain (outside the CDR3, taken from reference TRBV11-2 and TRBJ2-3): EAGVAQSPRYKIIEKRQSVAFWCNPISGHATLYWYQQILGQGPKLLIQFQNNGVVDDSQLPKDRFSAERLKGVDSTLKIQPAKLEDSAVYLCASSFLTSGVDTQYFGPGTRLTVL.

The chain is built from TRBV16 and TRBJ2-1; 8 positions agree with TRBD2. Germline V gene lookup returns CDR1 KGHSY and CDR2 FQNENV. The CDR3 totals 16 residues. Trimming removed 4 bases from V and 7 bases from J; junction bases left unmatched: 12. The CDR3 bases are TGTGCCAGCAGCCGGCCCGGGAGCGGGAGTAGGAATGAGCAGTTCTTC. This translates into CASSRPGSGSRNEQFF.

This clone occurred a few times. The gene calls are TRBV18 and TRBJ1-3; possible D gene TRBD1, 6 bases. Germline assignment: CDR1 KGHSH and CDR2 LQKENI. The CDR3 totals 15 residues. Trimming removed 0 bases at V and 4 bases at J, with 10 bases between. This CDR3 reads CASSPPTGPGNTIYF. CDR3 nucleotide sequence: TGTGCCAGCTCACCACCCACAGGGCCAGGAAACACCATATATTTT.

The V gene is TRBV30, the J gene TRBJ1-5; possible D gene TRBD1, 5 bases. From germline, CDR1 is GTSNPN and CDR2 SVGIG (reference sequence). V gave up 0 bases and J gave up 4 bases, with 13 bases separating them. The CDR3 runs to 15 residues. The CDR3 bases are TGTGCCTGGAGTGTACGGGGGTCCCTTAATCAGCCCCAGCATTTT. Protein product: CAWSVRGSLNQPQHF.

This clone showed up many times. V gene TRBV30 combines with J gene TRBJ2-5, with D hard to call. This CDR3 is 14 amino acids long. CDR1 is GTSNPN, CDR2 SVGIG, per germline (reference sequence). Trimming pared 4 bases from V and 4 bases from J, leaving 16 bases between. CDR3 sequence reads: CAWNPNRIAETQYF. The DNA of the CDR3 is TGTGCCTGGAATCCAAACCGGATAGCAGAGACCCAGTACTTC.

The sample holds a few counts of this clone. This rearrangement joins TRBV19 to TRBJ1-2, with 9 bases fitting TRBD1. Germline CDR1 reads LNHDA; CDR2 reads SQIVND (reference sequence). CDR3 size: 13 residues. V shed 6 bases and J 4 bases; nucleotides not matched to a gene: 3. The CDR3 protein is CASRGQGPYGYTF. The DNA of the CDR3 is TGTGCCAGTAGGGGACAGGGCCCCTATGGCTACACCTTC.

J is TRBJ2-3 and V is TRBV7-3; 8 bases map to TRBD1. This CDR3 is 13 amino acids long. CDR1 is SGHTA and CDR2 is FQGTGA in the germline V gene. The V segment lost 5 bases and the J segment 14 bases; nucleotides outside the gene matches: 12. The CDR3 protein is CASSPQPQGARYF. CDR3 DNA: TGTGCCAGCAGCCCTCAGCCCCAGGGGGCGCGGTATTTT.

This clone was counted only a few times. Additional DNA sequences in this sample encode the identical CDR3. The V gene is TRBV9, the J gene TRBJ2-7; 8 bases line up with TRBD2. This CDR3 has 16 residues. V shed 0 bases, J shed 0 bases, and the junction held 5 bases outside the gene matches. Germline CDR1 and CDR2: SGDLS and YYNGEE. Written as DNA, the CDR3 is TGTGCCAGCAGCGTAGGAAGCGGGGGAAGCTCCTACGAGCAGTACTTC. Translation gives CASSVGSGGSSYEQYF.

This clone appeared a few times. J is TRBJ2-1 and V is TRBV6-5, with 7 bases fitting TRBD2. The V gene end was trimmed by 3 bases and the J gene end by 5 bases; junction bases not matched to a gene: 7. Looked up from germline, CDR1 is MNHEY and CDR2 is SVGAGI. The CDR3 length is 15 residues. DNA for the CDR3: TGTGCCAGCAGTTATGCGGGAGAGCTCGACAATGAGCAGTTCTTC. Protein product: CASSYAGELDNEQFF.

This clone was counted ten times or more. The chain combines TRBV14 with TRBJ2-7, with a weak D call TRBD2 (5 bases). This CDR3 comprises 13 residues. Germline assignment: CDR1 SGHDN and CDR2 FVKESK. Trimming took 5 bases from V and 0 from J, leaving 8 bases between them. CDR3 sequence: CASSAGLSYEQYF. Written as DNA, the CDR3 is TGTGCCAGCAGCGCGGGCCTCTCCTACGAGCAGTACTTC.

This clone was seen more than once but under ten times. The rearrangement joins TRBV27 to TRBJ2-1; TRBD2 aligns across 7 bases. This CDR3 comprises 17 residues. The trim removed 0 bases at V and 4 bases at J, leaving 9 bases unmatched. The germline gives CDR1 MNHEY, CDR2 SMNVEV (reference sequence). CDR3 sequence: CASSLSPWLAEYNEQFF. The CDR3 region has the DNA TGTGCCAGCAGTTTATCCCCCTGGCTAGCGGAATACAATGAGCAGTTCTTC.

The J gene is TRBJ2-6, the V gene TRBV21-1; the DNA was not compared with TRBD1, the D call given in the table. TRBV21-1 constitutes a pseudogene. The CDR3 consists of 18 residues. The CDR3 is CASSAGQGSTSGANVLTF. DNA for the CDR3: TGTGCCAGCAGCGCAGGACAGGGTTCAACTTCTGGGGCCAACGTCCTGACTTTC.

DNA for the CDR3: TGTGCCAGCAGCGTAGATATTATAGCTACGAATGAGCAGTTCTTC. Protein product: CASSVDIIATNEQFF. V usage is TRBV9 and J usage is TRBJ2-1; no clear D. The V gene lost 0 bases and the J gene lost 7 bases, with 14 bases spanning the gap. Germline lookup yields CDR1 SGDLS and CDR2 YYNGEE. The CDR3 length is 15 residues.

The DNA for the CDR3 is TGTGCCAGCAGGGGCGGGGGAGGGTGGGATACGCAGTATTTT. It is translated as CASRGGGGWDTQYF. This sequence joins TRBV25-1 and TRBJ2-3, with 7 bases identical to TRBD2. Germline trimming cut 6 bases from V and 6 bases from J; bases unmatched to any gene: 9. There are 14 residues in the CDR3. The germline V gene has CDR1 MGHDK and CDR2 SYGVNS.

The sample holds a few counts of this clone. V gene TRBV7-9 combines with J gene TRBJ1-4; TRBD1 matches 7 bases. The V and J ends lost 4 bases and 6 bases, in that order; junction bases with no gene match: 5. Per the germline V gene, CDR1 is SEHNR and CDR2 is FQNEAQ (reference sequence). The CDR3 sequence is 14 residues long. The CDR3 sequence is CASSSRDSYEKLFF. As DNA, the CDR3 is TGTGCCAGCAGCTCTAGGGACAGCTATGAAAAACTGTTTTTT. The whole variable domain, filled in from reference TRBV7-9 and TRBJ1-4, reads DTGVSQNPRHKITKRGQNVTFRCDPISEHNRLYWYRQTLGQGPEFLTYFQNEAQLEKSRLLSDRFSAERPKGSFSTLEIQRTEQGDSAMYLCASSSRDSYEKLFFGSGTQLSVL.

The rearrangement links TRBV5-4 to TRBJ2-1, with D perhaps matching TRBD2 (6 bases). CDR3 length equals 14 residues. V gave up 4 bases and J gave up 10 bases, with 18 bases separating them. Germline CDR1 reads SGHNT; CDR2 reads YYREEE (reference sequence). This CDR3 is CASSARDSSAEQFF. Here the CDR3 DNA reads TGTGCCAGCAGCGCGCGGGACTCGTCAGCCGAGCAGTTCTTC.

The rearrangement uses TRBV19 and TRBJ2-5; 8 bases fit TRBD2. This CDR3 is built from 11 residues. V lost 7 bases and J lost 9; bases outside the gene matches: 4. Germline loops: CDR1 LNHDA, CDR2 SQIVND (reference sequence). In DNA form, the CDR3 reads TGTGCCAGTATGTGGCGGGGGGCCCAGTACTTC. Amino acids: CASMWRGAQYF.